These T cell receptor beta chains were read from a single sample in a study of CD8 T cells in ankylosing spondylitis. TCRdb reprocessed the 5' RACE reads via MiXCR and lists one record per CDR3 protein. The table lists 180,000 or so distinct CDR3 sequences, 11% of them singletons. The sequencing sample was made of blood, either unsorted or a sorted T cell fraction (not recorded which). The receptors stem from a male donor with ankylosing spondylitis or in good health (not recorded which). The conserved cysteine and the conserved F or W are not part of the CDR3 here. Not all rows give a size; the values are once, few, many and, for expanded clones, a class.

CDR3 protein | J gene | clone size | V gene
ASSATSRRRVGELF | TRBJ2-2 | many | TRBV10-1
ASSFQPDSGNTIY | TRBJ1-3 | many | TRBV5-1
ASSNYRDSYGYT | TRBJ1-2 | NA | TRBV28
ASSLDPLGGGAETQY | TRBJ2-5 | NA | TRBV7-7
ASKSGTGMYQETQY | TRBJ2-5 | many | TRBV6-1
SASQIGGYTEAF | TRBJ1-1 | many | TRBV20-1
ASSFRDSGNTIY | TRBJ1-3 | many | TRBV12-3/TRBV12-4
ASSLGDPPF | TRBJ2-1 | many | TRBV5-4
SVRLTSGTGELF | TRBJ2-2 | NA | TRBV20-1
ASSLSAGGTSGANVLT | TRBJ2-6 | few | TRBV27
ASSQDRDEQF | TRBJ2-1 | many | TRBV3-1
ASSLDSAKNIQY | TRBJ2-4 | NA | TRBV5-1
ASSHRDRGLNEQF | TRBJ2-1 | many | TRBV6-2/TRBV6-3
ASSFMTGGRQETQY | TRBJ2-5 | few | TRBV27